Following are 18 T cell receptor beta chains from one sample sequenced in a study of OX40 agonist ivuxolimab in advanced cancers. Preparation of the library involved the immunoSEQ multiplex PCR assay. The source is immuneACCESS, and TCRdb retained only in-frame sequences with V and J called. Part of the clones is not carried over; for the studies checked, unresolved V genes explain less than half of this, and the remainder is unexplained. Here the sample has about 77,000 clones; around 93% occur a single time. Approximately 0.3% of the sample lies in the top ten. Sequencing used CD4+ or CD8+ T cells sorted from blood, obtained in a trial of the OX40 agonist ivuxolimab. The receptor set was obtained from an adult with an advanced solid tumor such as melanoma, head and neck, liver or kidney cancer.

This clone was seen just once. This sequence joins TRBV5-1 and TRBJ2-2; no firm D call. The CDR3 length is 14 residues. Germline CDR1 SGHRS, CDR2 YFSETQ. Trimming cost V 7 bases and J 4 bases, with 14 bases left between them. CDR3 residues: CASGGSISTGELFF. CDR3 sequence (DNA): TGCGCCAGCGGCGGTTCGATCAGCACCGGGGAGCTGTTTTTT.

This clone occurred a few times. The rearrangement links TRBV4-1 to TRBJ1-1; D is unresolved. The CDR3 totals 14 residues. Trimming took off 1 base at V and 0 bases at J, with 6 bases between the two ends. Germline-derived CDR1 and CDR2 are MGHRA and YSYEKL. The CDR3 is CASSQGLMNTEAFF. DNA of the CDR3: TGCGCCAGCAGCCAAGGCCTTATGAACACTGAAGCTTTCTTT.

V gene TRBV1 combines with J gene TRBJ2-7; whether TRBD2, the table's D call, matches the DNA was not checked. TRBV1 is recorded as a pseudogene. There are 19 residues in the CDR3. The CDR3 reads CTSSQDRGLAEGWVDEQYF. The CDR3 coding sequence is TGCACCAGCAGCCAAGATAGGGGACTAGCGGAAGGATGGGTAGACGAGCAGTACTTC.

This chain joins TRBV29-1 and TRBJ2-7; D is tentatively TRBD1 or TRBD2 (5 bases each). V gave up 6 bases and J gave up 5 bases, with 20 bases separating them. The CDR3 extends over 14 amino acids. The germline gives CDR1 SQVTM, CDR2 ANQGSEA. CDR3 loop: CSVWPHRGTHEQYF. The CDR3 DNA reads as TGCAGCGTATGGCCCCACCGGGGCACCCACGAGCAGTACTTC.

CDR3 residues: CAIRRAGAAPNTGELFF. The CDR3 DNA is TGTGCCATCCGTAGAGCGGGGGCCGCCCCGAACACCGGGGAGCTGTTTTTT. The gene calls are TRBV10-3 and TRBJ2-2; 8 bases are shared with TRBD2. CDR3 length equals 17 residues. Germline V gene lookup returns CDR1 ENHRY and CDR2 SYGVKD. The V gene end was trimmed by 8 bases and the J gene end by 0 bases; junction bases not matched to a gene: 11.

J is TRBJ1-1 and V is TRBV5-1; 8 bases map to TRBD1. With V trimmed by 0 bases and J by 7 bases, 11 bases remained unmatched. CDR3 length: 16 residues. In germline, CDR1 is SGHRS, CDR2 YFSETQ. The CDR3 nucleotides are TGCGCCAGCAGCTTGGTCCCCCGGACAGGGACAAATGAAGCTTTCTTT. Encoded protein: CASSLVPRTGTNEAFF.

The chain joins TRBV7-2 to TRBJ2-1; 8 bases align to TRBD1. After removal of 1 base from V and 6 bases from J, the junction contained 8 bases not matched to a gene. The CDR3 runs to 16 residues. Germline V gene sequence: CDR1 SGHTA, CDR2 FQGNSA. The CDR3 region is CASSLVGPGGLNEQFF. DNA for the CDR3: TGTGCCAGCAGCTTAGTGGGGCCAGGGGGCCTCAATGAGCAGTTCTTC.

V gene TRBV18 combines with J gene TRBJ2-1, with D perhaps matching TRBD1 (6 bases). CDR1 is KGHSH and CDR2 is LQKENI in the germline V gene. The CDR3 totals 14 residues. The V end lost 2 bases, the J end lost 7 bases, and 12 bases lay between the germline ends. The CDR3 region has the DNA TGTGCCAGCTCACCATGGGCAGGGGAAAATGAGCAGTTCTTC. It is translated as CASSPWAGENEQFF. Filled out from reference TRBV18 and TRBJ2-1, the complete variable domain reads NAGVMQNPRHLVRRRGQEARLRCSPMKGHSHVYWYRQLPEEGLKFMVYLQKENIIDESGMPKERFSAEFPKEGPSILRIQQVVRGDSAAYFCASSPWAGENEQFFGPGTRLTVL.

This chain joins TRBV27 and TRBJ1-5; D ambiguous. The CDR3 contains 13 residues. Trimming left V 7 bases short and J 2 bases short, with 9 bases between. Per the germline V gene, CDR1 is MNHEY and CDR2 is SMNVEV (reference sequence). Here the CDR3 reads CASMDPGNQPQHF. The CDR3 nucleotides read TGTGCCAGCATGGACCCGGGCAATCAGCCCCAGCATTTT.

For this clone: Other DNA sequences in this sample translate to the same CDR3. The CDR3 here is CAWSVQGNQPQHF. The DNA of the CDR3 is TGTGCCTGGAGTGTTCAGGGCAATCAGCCCCAGCATTTT. The chain has TRBV30 and TRBJ1-5; D gene ambiguous. V was clipped by 0 bases and J by 2 bases, with 5 bases between them. The CDR3 totals 13 residues. Germline V gene data show CDR1 as GTSNPN and CDR2 as SVGIG (reference sequence).

The V call is TRBV7-2, the J call TRBJ2-2; the D is unclear. The germline V gene has CDR1 SGHTA and CDR2 FQGNSA. Trimming took off 8 bases at V and 7 bases at J, with 17 bases between the two ends. The CDR3 contains 14 residues. CDR3 residues: CASGTTRAGGELFF. In DNA form, the CDR3 reads TGTGCCAGCGGCACTACCCGGGCCGGCGGGGAGCTGTTTTTT.

The chain recombines TRBV5-1 with TRBJ2-3; D gene unclear. Deletions cut 7 bases from V and 0 bases from J, with 18 bases between. There are 16 residues in the CDR3. Germline values: CDR1 SGHRS, CDR2 YFSETQ. The DNA of the CDR3 is TGCGCCAGCGCAGAAGGTCTCAATCCTAGCACAGATACGCAGTATTTT. Translating it yields CASAEGLNPSTDTQYF.

This clone is a singleton in its sample. The J gene is TRBJ2-5, the V gene TRBV6-1, with 9 bases fitting TRBD2. The CDR3 is 14 residues long. V trimming: 6 bases; J trimming: 4 bases; junction bases outside the gene matches: 6. Germline V gene sequence: CDR1 MNHNS, CDR2 SASEGT. The CDR3 nucleotides are TGTGCCAGCAGGGTCCCTAGCGGGGCAGAGACCCAGTACTTC. Encoded protein: CASRVPSGAETQYF.

This clone was counted only a few times. The chain is built from TRBV7-3 and TRBJ1-3; TRBD1 aligns across 7 bases. CDR3 length: 15 residues. V gave up 6 bases and J gave up 0 bases; unmatched junction bases: 5. Germline values: CDR1 SGHTA, CDR2 FQGTGA. As DNA, the CDR3 is TGTGCCAGCAGTCTAGGGGGCGGCTCTGGAAACACCATATATTTT. Translation gives CASSLGGGSGNTIYF.

The CDR3 DNA sequence: TGTGCCAGCAGTTTCCAGGGGCGGAGGACAGATACGCAGTATTTT. Translation gives CASSFQGRRTDTQYF. The rearrangement uses TRBV27 and TRBJ2-3; D may be TRBD1 (6 bases). Trimming pared 3 bases from V and 3 bases from J, leaving 13 bases between. Germline V gene lookup returns CDR1 MNHEY and CDR2 SMNVEV (reference sequence). The CDR3 has 15 residues.

CDR3 coding DNA: TGTGCCAGCAGCCCCCCTAATAGTGGGCAGGGGAATGAAAAACTGTTTTTT. Its protein is CASSPPNSGQGNEKLFF. The chain carries TRBV7-2 and TRBJ1-4; D might be TRBD1 (6 bases). The germline V and J ends were trimmed by 5 bases and 5 bases, with 21 bases remaining between them. The CDR3 is made up of 17 amino acids. CDR1 is SGHTA and CDR2 is FQGNSA in the germline V gene.

The V call is TRBV29-1, the J call TRBJ2-1; D call uncertain. V lost 4 bases to trimming and J lost 8 bases, with 6 bases between them. Germline V lookup: CDR1 SQVTM, CDR2 ANQGSEA. The CDR3 spans 10 residues. The CDR3: CSVGSDEQFF. For the CDR3, the DNA is TGCAGCGTTGGTTCGGATGAGCAGTTCTTC.

The chain links TRBV5-4 to TRBJ2-6; 11 nucleotides match TRBD2. Trimming cost V 3 bases and J 8 bases; bases outside gene matches: 4. The CDR3 is made up of 15 amino acids. Germline-derived CDR1 and CDR2 are SGHNT and YYREEE (reference sequence). CDR3 coding DNA: TGTGCCAGCAGCTCGAGGACTAGCGGGTCCAACGTCCTGACTTTC. The encoded protein is CASSSRTSGSNVLTF.